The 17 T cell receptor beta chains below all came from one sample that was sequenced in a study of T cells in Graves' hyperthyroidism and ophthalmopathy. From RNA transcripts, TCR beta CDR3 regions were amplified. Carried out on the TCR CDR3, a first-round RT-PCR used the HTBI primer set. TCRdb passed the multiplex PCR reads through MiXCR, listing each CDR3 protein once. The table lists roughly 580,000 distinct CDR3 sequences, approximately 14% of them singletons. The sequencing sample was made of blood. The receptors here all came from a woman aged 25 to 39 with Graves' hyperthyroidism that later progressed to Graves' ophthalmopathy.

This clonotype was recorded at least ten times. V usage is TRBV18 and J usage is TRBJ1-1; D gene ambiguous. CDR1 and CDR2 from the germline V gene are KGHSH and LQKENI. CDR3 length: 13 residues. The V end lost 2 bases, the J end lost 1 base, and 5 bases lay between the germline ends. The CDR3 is CASSPKGNTEAFF. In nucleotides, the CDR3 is TGTGCCAGCTCACCAAAGGGGAACACTGAAGCTTTCTTT.

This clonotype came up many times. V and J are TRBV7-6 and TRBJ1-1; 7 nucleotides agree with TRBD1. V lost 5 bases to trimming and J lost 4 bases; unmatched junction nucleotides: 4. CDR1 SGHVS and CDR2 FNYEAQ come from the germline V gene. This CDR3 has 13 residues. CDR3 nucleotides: TGTGCCAGCAGCGTAGGGGGCTTCACTGAAGCTTTCTTT. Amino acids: CASSVGGFTEAFF.

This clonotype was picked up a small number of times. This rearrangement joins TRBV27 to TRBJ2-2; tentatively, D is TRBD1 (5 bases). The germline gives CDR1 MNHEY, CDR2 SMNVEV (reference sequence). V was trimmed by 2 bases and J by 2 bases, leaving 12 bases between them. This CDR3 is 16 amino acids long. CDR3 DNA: TGTGCCAGCAGTTTAGACAGAAACCCAAACACCGGGGAGCTGTTTTTT. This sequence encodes CASSLDRNPNTGELFF.

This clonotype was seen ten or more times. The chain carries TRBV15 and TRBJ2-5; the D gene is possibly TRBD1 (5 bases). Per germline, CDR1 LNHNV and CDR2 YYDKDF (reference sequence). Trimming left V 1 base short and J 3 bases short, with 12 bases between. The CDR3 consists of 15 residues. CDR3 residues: CATSRGGSPEETQYF. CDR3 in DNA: TGTGCCACCAGCAGAGGGGGCTCGCCCGAAGAGACCCAGTACTTC.

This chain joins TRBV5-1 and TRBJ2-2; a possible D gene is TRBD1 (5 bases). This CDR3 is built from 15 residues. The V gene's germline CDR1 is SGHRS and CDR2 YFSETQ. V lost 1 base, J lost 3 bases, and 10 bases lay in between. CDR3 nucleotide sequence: TGCGCCAGCAGCTTGCTGGACACCCACACCGGGGAGCTGTTTTTT. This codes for CASSLLDTHTGELFF.

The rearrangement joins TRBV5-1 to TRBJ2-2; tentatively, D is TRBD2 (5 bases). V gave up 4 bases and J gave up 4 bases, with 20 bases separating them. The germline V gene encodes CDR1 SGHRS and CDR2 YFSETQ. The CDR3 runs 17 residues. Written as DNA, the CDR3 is TGCGCCAGCAGCCCACGTGGGGAGCCGGAGGTCACCGGGGAGCTGTTTTTT. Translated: CASSPRGEPEVTGELFF.

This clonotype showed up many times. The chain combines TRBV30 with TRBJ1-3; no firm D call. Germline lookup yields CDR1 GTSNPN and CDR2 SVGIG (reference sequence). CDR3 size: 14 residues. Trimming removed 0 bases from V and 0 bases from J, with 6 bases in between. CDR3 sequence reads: CAWSVDTSGNTIYF. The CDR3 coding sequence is TGTGCCTGGAGTGTTGACACCTCTGGAAACACCATATATTTT.

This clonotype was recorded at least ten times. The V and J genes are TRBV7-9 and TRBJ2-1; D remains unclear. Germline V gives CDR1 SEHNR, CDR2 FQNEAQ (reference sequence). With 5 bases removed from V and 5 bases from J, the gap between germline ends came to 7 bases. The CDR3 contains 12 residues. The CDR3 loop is CASSVVHNEQFF. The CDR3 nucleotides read TGTGCCAGCAGCGTCGTCCACAATGAGCAGTTCTTC.

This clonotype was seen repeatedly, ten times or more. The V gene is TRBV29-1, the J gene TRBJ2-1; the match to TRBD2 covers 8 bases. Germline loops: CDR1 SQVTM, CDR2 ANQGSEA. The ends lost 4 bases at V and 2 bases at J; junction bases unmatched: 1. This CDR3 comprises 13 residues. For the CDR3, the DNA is TGCAGCGTTGTAGCGGGGCCCTACAATGAGCAGTTCTTC. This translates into CSVVAGPYNEQFF.

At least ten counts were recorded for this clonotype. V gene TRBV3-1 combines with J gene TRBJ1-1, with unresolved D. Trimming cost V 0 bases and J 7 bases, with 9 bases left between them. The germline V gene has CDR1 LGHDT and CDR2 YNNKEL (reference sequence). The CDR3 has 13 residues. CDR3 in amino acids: CASSQDEGLEAFF. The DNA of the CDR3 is TGTGCCAGCAGCCAAGATGAAGGGCTTGAAGCTTTCTTT.

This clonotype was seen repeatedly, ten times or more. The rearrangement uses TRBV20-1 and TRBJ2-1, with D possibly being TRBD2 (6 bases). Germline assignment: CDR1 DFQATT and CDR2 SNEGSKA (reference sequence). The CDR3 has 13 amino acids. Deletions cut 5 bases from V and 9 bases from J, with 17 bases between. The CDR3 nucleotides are TGCAGTGCTCTAGGAGGAGGGGAGGCTGAGCAGTTCTTC. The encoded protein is CSALGGGEAEQFF.

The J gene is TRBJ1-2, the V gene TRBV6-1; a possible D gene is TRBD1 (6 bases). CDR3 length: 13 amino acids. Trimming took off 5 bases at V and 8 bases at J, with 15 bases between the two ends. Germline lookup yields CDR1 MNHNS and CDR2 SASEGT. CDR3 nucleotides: TGTGCCAGCAGTTGGGACATGGGGAGAGGCTACACCTTC. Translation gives CASSWDMGRGYTF.

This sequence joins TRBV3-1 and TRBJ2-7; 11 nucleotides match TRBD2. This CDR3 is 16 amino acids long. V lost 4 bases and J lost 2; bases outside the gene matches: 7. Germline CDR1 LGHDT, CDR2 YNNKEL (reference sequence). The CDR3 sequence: CASSLVASGRTYEQYF. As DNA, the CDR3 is TGTGCCAGCAGCCTGGTGGCTAGCGGGAGGACCTACGAGCAGTACTTC.

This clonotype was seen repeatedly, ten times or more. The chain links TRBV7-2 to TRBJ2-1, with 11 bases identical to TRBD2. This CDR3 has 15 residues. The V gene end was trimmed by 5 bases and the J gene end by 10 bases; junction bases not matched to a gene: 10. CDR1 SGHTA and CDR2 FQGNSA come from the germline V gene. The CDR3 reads CASSLTSGVRSEQFF. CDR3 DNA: TGTGCCAGCAGCCTGACTAGCGGGGTTCGAAGCGAGCAGTTCTTC. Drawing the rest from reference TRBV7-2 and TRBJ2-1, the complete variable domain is GAGVSQSPSNKVTEKGKDVELRCDPISGHTALYWYRQSLGQGLEFLIYFQGNSAPDKSGLPSDRFSAERTGGSVSTLTIQRTQQEDSAVYLCASSLTSGVRSEQFFGPGTRLTVL.

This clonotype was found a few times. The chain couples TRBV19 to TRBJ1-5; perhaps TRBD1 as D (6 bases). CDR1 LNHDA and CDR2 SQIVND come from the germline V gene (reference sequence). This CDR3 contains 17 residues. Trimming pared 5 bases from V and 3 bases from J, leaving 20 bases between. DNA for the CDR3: TGTGCCAGTAGTGGACGACAGGAGATGGGGCCCAATCAGCCCCAGCATTTT. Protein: CASSGRQEMGPNQPQHF.

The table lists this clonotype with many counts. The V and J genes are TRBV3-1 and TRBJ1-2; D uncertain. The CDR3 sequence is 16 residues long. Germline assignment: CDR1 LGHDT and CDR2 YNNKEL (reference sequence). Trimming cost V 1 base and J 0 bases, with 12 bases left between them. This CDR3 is CASSQARLTANYGYTF. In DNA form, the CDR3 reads TGTGCCAGCAGCCAAGCAAGATTGACGGCTAACTATGGCTACACCTTC.

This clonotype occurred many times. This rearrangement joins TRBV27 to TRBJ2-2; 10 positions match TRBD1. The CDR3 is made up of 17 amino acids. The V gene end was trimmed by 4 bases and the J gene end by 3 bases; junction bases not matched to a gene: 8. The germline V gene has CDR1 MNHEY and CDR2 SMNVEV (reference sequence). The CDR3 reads CASSSLGQGGYTGELFF. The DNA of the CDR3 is TGTGCCAGCAGTTCCCTCGGACAGGGGGGGTACACCGGGGAGCTGTTTTTT.